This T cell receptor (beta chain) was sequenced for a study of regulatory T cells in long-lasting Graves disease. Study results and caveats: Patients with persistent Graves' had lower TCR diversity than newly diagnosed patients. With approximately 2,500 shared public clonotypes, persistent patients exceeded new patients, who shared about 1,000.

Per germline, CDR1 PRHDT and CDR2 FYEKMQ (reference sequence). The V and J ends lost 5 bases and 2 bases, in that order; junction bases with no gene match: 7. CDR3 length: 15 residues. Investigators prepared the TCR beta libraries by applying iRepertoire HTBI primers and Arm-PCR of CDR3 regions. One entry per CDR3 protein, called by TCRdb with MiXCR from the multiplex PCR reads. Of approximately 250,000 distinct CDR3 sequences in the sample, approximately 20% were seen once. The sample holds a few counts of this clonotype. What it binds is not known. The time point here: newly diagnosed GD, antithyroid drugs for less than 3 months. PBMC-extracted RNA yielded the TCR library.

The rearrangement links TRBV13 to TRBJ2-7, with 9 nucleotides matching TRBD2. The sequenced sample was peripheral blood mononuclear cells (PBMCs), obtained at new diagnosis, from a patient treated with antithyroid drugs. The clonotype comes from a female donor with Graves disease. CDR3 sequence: CASSARSGSTYEQYF. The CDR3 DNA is TGTGCCAGCAGCGCCCGTAGCGGGAGTACCTACGAGCAGTACTTC.